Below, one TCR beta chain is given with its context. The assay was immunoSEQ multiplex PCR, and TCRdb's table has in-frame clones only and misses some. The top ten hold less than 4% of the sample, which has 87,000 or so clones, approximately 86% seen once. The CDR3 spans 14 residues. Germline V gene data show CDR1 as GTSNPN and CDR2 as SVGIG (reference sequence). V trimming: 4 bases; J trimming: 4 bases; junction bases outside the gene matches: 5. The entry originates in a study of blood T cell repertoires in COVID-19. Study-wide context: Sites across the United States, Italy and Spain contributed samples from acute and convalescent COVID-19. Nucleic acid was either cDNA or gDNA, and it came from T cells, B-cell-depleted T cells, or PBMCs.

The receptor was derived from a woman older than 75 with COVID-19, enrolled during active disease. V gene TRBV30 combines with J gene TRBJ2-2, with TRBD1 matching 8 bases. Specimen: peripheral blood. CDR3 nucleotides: TGTGCCTGGAACGGACAGGGCCTCACCGGGGAGCTGTTTTTT. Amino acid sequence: CAWNGQGLTGELFF.